One sample yielded the 20 T cell receptor beta chains listed below, sequenced in a study of identical twins. TCRdb itself ran the 5' RACE reads through MiXCR, one entry per CDR3 protein. The table includes 460,000 or so distinct CDR3 sequences, approximately 15% detected once. The sample also formed part of further work on yellow fever vaccine responses in identical twins.

Sequencing was performed on CD4+ T cells sorted from blood. Source of these receptors: a woman between 18 and 29 years old in good health.

J is TRBJ2-5 and V is TRBV3-1; 12 nucleotides align to TRBD1. CDR3 length: 18 amino acids. Trimming at V came to 4 bases and at J to 5 bases, leaving 14 bases not matched to a gene. CDR1 LGHDT and CDR2 YNNKEL come from the germline V gene (reference sequence). The CDR3 loop reads CASSREGQGASGWETQYF. The CDR3 coding sequence is TGTGCCAGCAGCCGGGAGGGACAGGGGGCCTCGGGATGGGAGACCCAGTACTTC.

This clonotype was counted between two and nine times. The chain joins TRBV12-3 or TRBV12-4 to TRBJ2-4; TRBD2 matches 14 bases. This CDR3 has 17 residues. Unmatched junction bases numbered 7, after V lost 5 bases and J lost 4 bases. DNA for the CDR3: TGTGCCAGCAGTCCACCGACTAGCGGGAGGGGTAAAAACATTCAGTACTTC. Its protein product is CASSPPTSGRGKNIQYF.

This clonotype showed up just a few times. The chain couples TRBV20-1 to TRBJ2-5, with D uncertain. V gave up 2 bases and J gave up 9 bases, with 10 bases separating them. This CDR3 comprises 11 residues. Per the germline V gene, CDR1 is DFQATT and CDR2 is SNEGSKA (reference sequence). The CDR3 DNA follows: TGCAGTGCTAGATTGATAGGCTCCCAGTACTTC. Its protein product is CSARLIGSQYF.

This clonotype came up many times. The chain has TRBV10-1 and TRBJ2-5; possibly TRBD1 for D (6 bases). V lost 3 bases and J lost 6, with 14 bases in between. The CDR3 has 14 residues. Germline loops: CDR1 WNHNN, CDR2 SYGVQD (reference sequence). The CDR3 loop reads CASSDGQLGKTQYF. DNA for the CDR3: TGCGCCAGCAGTGACGGACAGCTTGGGAAGACCCAGTACTTC.

The V and J genes are TRBV10-3 and TRBJ2-1; 14 nucleotides match TRBD2. Looked up from germline, CDR1 is ENHRY and CDR2 is SYGVKD. The CDR3 has 19 amino acids. J was trimmed by 8 bases and V by 4 bases; bases with no gene match: 16. The CDR3 reads CAISALLRLAGGKVDEQFF. The CDR3 DNA sequence: TGTGCCATCAGTGCCCTTTTAAGACTAGCGGGAGGGAAAGTGGATGAGCAGTTCTTC.

This clonotype was seen more than once but under ten times. This chain uses TRBV12-3 or TRBV12-4 with TRBJ2-1, with no clear D. The V and J ends lost 6 bases and 9 bases respectively, with 12 bases between them. The CDR3 is made up of 12 amino acids. CDR3 nucleotide sequence: TGTGCCAGCAGCCCGGGCCCCACTGAGCAGTTCTTC. As protein: CASSPGPTEQFF.

This chain links TRBV7-3 with TRBJ2-1; weak D call: TRBD2 (5 bases). The CDR3 runs to 14 residues. Looked up from germline, CDR1 is SGHTA and CDR2 is FQGTGA. V lost 4 bases and J lost 7, with 14 bases in between. CDR3 sequence (DNA): TGTGCCAGCAGCTCTTCGGCGTCGGGGAATGAGCAGTTCTTC. It specifies CASSSSASGNEQFF.

The chain combines TRBV6-2 or TRBV6-3 with TRBJ1-1; D not resolved. This CDR3 comprises 11 residues. V was trimmed by 8 bases and J by 3 bases, leaving 7 bases between them. In germline, CDR1 is MNHEY, CDR2 SVGEGT. The CDR3 region is CASSGHTEAFF. The CDR3 DNA follows: TGTGCCAGCTCCGGACACACTGAAGCTTTCTTT.

In its sample, this clonotype was seen a few times. The chain combines TRBV5-6 with TRBJ2-3, with TRBD2 matching over 7 bases. The CDR3 covers 16 residues. The germline V gene has CDR1 SGHDT and CDR2 YYEEEE. V was clipped by 0 bases and J by 4 bases; unmatched bases: 8. This CDR3 reads CASSLEVRGRADTQYF. DNA of the CDR3: TGTGCCAGCAGCTTGGAAGTTCGGGGGAGGGCAGATACGCAGTATTTT.

This clonotype was counted a few times. The chain employs TRBV24-1 and TRBJ2-2, with 7 bases that match TRBD1. The CDR3 has 15 residues. Looked up from germline, CDR1 is KGHDR and CDR2 is SFDVKD. The V gene end was trimmed by 3 bases and the J gene end by 0 bases; junction bases not matched to a gene: 0. CDR3 DNA sequence: TGTGCCACCAGTGATACAGGGGCGAACACCGGGGAGCTGTTTTTT. Amino acid sequence: CATSDTGANTGELFF.

This clonotype was picked up many times. The rearrangement joins TRBV28 to TRBJ2-7, with 7 bases lining up with TRBD1. Germline V gene lookup returns CDR1 MDHEN and CDR2 SYDVKM. CDR3 length: 13 residues. Germline trimming cut 5 bases from V and 9 bases from J; bases unmatched to any gene: 10. The CDR3 loop is CASSADRLSGQYF. In DNA, the CDR3 is TGTGCCAGCAGTGCGGACAGGCTCTCTGGGCAGTACTTC. Full variable domain (outside the CDR3, taken from reference TRBV28 and TRBJ2-7): DVKVTQSSRYLVKRTGEKVFLECVQDMDHENMFWYRQDPGLGLRLIYFSYDVKMKEKGDIPEGYSVSREKKERFSLILESASTNQTSMYLCASSADRLSGQYFGPGTRLTVT.

This clonotype was found a few times. V gene TRBV3-1 combines with J gene TRBJ2-3; TRBD1 might be the D (7 bases). Germline CDR1 reads LGHDT; CDR2 reads YNNKEL (reference sequence). V was cut by 4 bases and J by 5 bases, with 13 bases left in between. This CDR3 has 14 amino acids. CDR3 region: CASSPRGAEDTQYF. CDR3 nucleotides: TGTGCCAGCAGCCCCAGGGGGGCCGAAGATACGCAGTATTTT.

This clonotype showed up just a few times. The genes are TRBV5-6 and TRBJ2-1; TRBD2 matches at 12 bases. V was clipped by 4 bases and J by 4 bases; unmatched bases: 12. The germline gives CDR1 SGHDT, CDR2 YYEEEE. The length of the CDR3 is 18 residues. The CDR3 bases are TGTGCCAGCAGCATCATCGGGCCTAGCGGGAGGGTTTACAATGAGCAGTTCTTC. This translates into CASSIIGPSGRVYNEQFF.

This clonotype was detected a few times. V usage is TRBV12-3 or TRBV12-4 and J usage is TRBJ2-7; 10 bases are shared with TRBD1. The ends lost 7 bases at V and 4 bases at J; junction bases unmatched: 4. The CDR3 runs to 13 residues. The CDR3 DNA is TGTGCCAGCAAACGACAGGGGGCTTACGAGCAGTACTTC. It encodes CASKRQGAYEQYF.

A few counts support this clonotype. The rearrangement uses TRBV7-2 and TRBJ2-7; maybe TRBD2 (6 bases). Per germline, CDR1 SGHTA and CDR2 FQGNSA. Trimming removed 1 base at V and 5 bases at J, with 9 bases between. This CDR3 is 13 amino acids long. This chain's CDR3 is CASSLEAGNEQYF. The CDR3 nucleotides read TGTGCCAGCAGCTTAGAGGCGGGGAACGAGCAGTACTTC.

This clonotype was found a few times. V is TRBV29-1 and J is TRBJ1-1; D remains unclear. Per germline, CDR1 SQVTM and CDR2 ANQGSEA. This CDR3 has 14 residues. V was trimmed by 6 bases and J by 1 base, leaving 15 bases between them. The CDR3: CSVKKQTRNTEAFF. The CDR3 DNA is TGCAGCGTCAAAAAACAGACAAGGAACACTGAAGCTTTCTTT.

This clonotype was seen repeatedly, ten times or more. This chain connects TRBV4-3 to TRBJ2-3; D gene unclear. From germline, CDR1 is LGHNA and CDR2 YSLEER. The ends were cut back, 0 bases at V and 8 bases at J, with 15 bases in the middle. The CDR3 totals 15 residues. For the CDR3, the DNA is TGCGCCAGCAGCCAAGATATCCGGCGGAAGGGTACGCAGTATTTT. Translated, it gives CASSQDIRRKGTQYF.

In this sample, this clonotype turned up many times. In DNA, the CDR3 is TGTGCCAGCAGTGATACTAGCGCGAGGGAGACCCAGTACTTC. This codes for CASSDTSARETQYF. The chain has TRBV25-1 and TRBJ2-5; 7 bases agree with TRBD2. V shed 3 bases, J shed 5 bases, and the junction held 6 bases outside the gene matches. The CDR3 is 14 residues long. Germline CDR1 reads MGHDK; CDR2 reads SYGVNS.

With respect to this clonotype: Compared with germline, one end of the junction differs, possibly owing to a read error. The chain uses TRBV6-2 or TRBV6-3 and TRBJ2-2; 8 nucleotides align to TRBD2. The CDR3 has 15 residues. Germline CDR1 is MNHEY and CDR2 is SVGEGT. The CDR3 DNA reads TGTGCCAGCGGTTATAGCGGGATAGACACCGGGGAGCTGTTTTTT. This translates into CASGYSGIDTGELFF.

This clonotype was counted many times. The J gene is TRBJ2-3, the V gene TRBV30; D unclear. The CDR3 contains 12 residues. Germline CDR1 is GTSNPN and CDR2 is SVGIG (reference sequence). V was clipped by 3 bases and J by 0 bases, with 4 bases between them. CDR3 sequence (DNA): TGTGCCTGGAGCCTAAGCACAGATACGCAGTATTTT. Translating it yields CAWSLSTDTQYF.